A selection of T cell receptor beta chains follows, all from one sample in a study of radiotherapy plus CTLA-4 blockade in lung cancer. Libraries were prepared by immunoSEQ multiplex PCR; TCRdb keeps only in-frame clonotypes and omits some of them. In the table there are approximately 50,000 clones, about 80% of which are singletons. The specimen was peripheral blood, collected from a patient treated with radiotherapy plus ipilimumab. The source of these receptors is a human donor with non-small cell lung cancer whose response to radiotherapy plus ipilimumab could not be evaluated. Each CDR3 is given with its conserved first and last residue. The order of the fields is D gene, V gene, J gene, clone size, CDR3 DNA, CDR3 protein. A D gene is named only where the DNA matches it firmly. Clone sizes are given selectively: once, few, many, or a class where the clone is expanded.

d_call: TRBD1; v_call: TRBV6-6; j_call: TRBJ1-2; clone_size: -; cdr3_nt: TGTGCCAGCAGTTTCCGACAGGGAGGAGGCTACACCTTC; cdr3_aa: CASSFRQGGGYTF
d_call: TRBD1; v_call: TRBV6-1; j_call: TRBJ2-7; clone_size: -; cdr3_nt: TGTGCCAGCAGACCGGGGACAGGGGGCTCCTACGAGCAGTACTTC; cdr3_aa: CASRPGTGGSYEQYF
d_call: -; v_call: TRBV10-1; j_call: TRBJ2-7; clone_size: -; cdr3_nt: TGCGCCAGCAGTGCCGGGGCCTACGAGCAGTACTTC; cdr3_aa: CASSAGAYEQYF
d_call: -; v_call: TRBV5-5; j_call: TRBJ1-2; clone_size: once; cdr3_nt: TGTGCCAGCAGTCCCTCAGGTGGCCAAGCCTATGGCTACACCTTC; cdr3_aa: CASSPSGGQAYGYTF
d_call: TRBD1; v_call: TRBV9; j_call: TRBJ2-1; clone_size: -; cdr3_nt: TGTGCCAGCAGCCTCTCTCCGGGACAGGGTCACAATGAGCAGTTCTTC; cdr3_aa: CASSLSPGQGHNEQFF
d_call: TRBD1; v_call: TRBV4-1; j_call: TRBJ2-5; clone_size: -; cdr3_nt: TGCGCCAGCAGCCAAGTCAGGGACAGAACAGAGACCCAGTACTTC; cdr3_aa: CASSQVRDRTETQYF
d_call: TRBD1; v_call: TRBV13; j_call: TRBJ2-2; clone_size: -; cdr3_nt: TGTGCCAGCAACAGGGGGGACACCGGGGAGCTGTTTTTT; cdr3_aa: CASNRGDTGELFF
d_call: TRBD1; v_call: TRBV18; j_call: TRBJ2-2; clone_size: -; cdr3_nt: TGTGCCAGCTCAACTGGACAGGGGTACACCGGGGAGCTGTTTTTT; cdr3_aa: CASSTGQGYTGELFF
d_call: TRBD2; v_call: TRBV19; j_call: TRBJ2-7; clone_size: -; cdr3_nt: TGTGCCAGTAGTTCCACCAAAAGGACTAGCGGGCGCTACGAGCAGTACTTC; cdr3_aa: CASSSTKRTSGRYEQYF
d_call: -; v_call: TRBV6-5; j_call: TRBJ2-2; clone_size: -; cdr3_nt: TGTGCCAGCAGCCTAGGGGCCGACACCGGGGAGCTGTTTTTT; cdr3_aa: CASSLGADTGELFF
d_call: -; v_call: TRBV7-9; j_call: TRBJ2-2; clone_size: -; cdr3_nt: TGTGCCAGCGTCCTGGACTCGATCGGGGAGCTGTTTTTT; cdr3_aa: CASVLDSIGELFF
d_call: -; v_call: TRBV4-3; j_call: TRBJ1-2; clone_size: -; cdr3_nt: TGCGCCAGCAGCCAAGGACAGGCGCCTCTAAACTATGGCTACACCTTC; cdr3_aa: CASSQGQAPLNYGYTF
d_call: -; v_call: TRBV7-9; j_call: TRBJ1-1; clone_size: -; cdr3_nt: TGTGCCAGCAGCTTAGTCATACAGGGTAACTCTGAAGCTTTCTTT; cdr3_aa: CASSLVIQGNSEAFF
d_call: -; v_call: TRBV2; j_call: TRBJ2-3; clone_size: -; cdr3_nt: TGTGCCACCCAGCAGCAGGGGATCCCCACAGATACGCAGTATTTT; cdr3_aa: CATQQQGIPTDTQYF
d_call: -; v_call: TRBV7-2; j_call: TRBJ2-7; clone_size: -; cdr3_nt: TGTGCCAGCAGCTCCGACACCCTCACCTACGAGCAGTACTTC; cdr3_aa: CASSSDTLTYEQYF
d_call: TRBD2; v_call: TRBV9; j_call: TRBJ2-1; clone_size: -; cdr3_nt: TGTGCCAGCAGCGCTCTAACGGGGGGGGACTACAATGAGCAGTTCTTC; cdr3_aa: CASSALTGGDYNEQFF
d_call: -; v_call: TRBV7-2; j_call: TRBJ2-7; clone_size: -; cdr3_nt: TGTGCCAGCAGCCCGCAGGTCCTTCCGGACTACGAGCAGTACTTC; cdr3_aa: CASSPQVLPDYEQYF
d_call: TRBD2; v_call: TRBV5-1; j_call: TRBJ2-3; clone_size: once; cdr3_nt: TGCGCCAGCAGCTCGGGGGGGCGGACAGATACGCAGTATTTT; cdr3_aa: CASSSGGRTDTQYF
d_call: -; v_call: TRBV7-2; j_call: TRBJ1-4; clone_size: -; cdr3_nt: TGTGCCAGCAGCACCGGGCAGGGTCTTGCAACTAATGAAAAACTGTTTTTT; cdr3_aa: CASSTGQGLATNEKLFF
d_call: -; v_call: TRBV7-9; j_call: TRBJ2-3; clone_size: -; cdr3_nt: TGTGCCAGCAGCTTAGGACAGCCCATAGATACGCAGTATTTT; cdr3_aa: CASSLGQPIDTQYF
d_call: TRBD1; v_call: TRBV5-5; j_call: TRBJ1-5; clone_size: -; cdr3_nt: TGTGCCAGCAGCTTGGGGACAGGTAGCAATCAGCCCCAGCATTTT; cdr3_aa: CASSLGTGSNQPQHF
d_call: -; v_call: TRBV6-1; j_call: TRBJ1-1; clone_size: -; cdr3_nt: TGTGCCAGCAGTGAAGGTCGAACAAAAGCTTTCTTT; cdr3_aa: CASSEGRTKAFF
d_call: -; v_call: TRBV9; j_call: TRBJ2-1; clone_size: -; cdr3_nt: TGTGCCAGCAGCGCCTCCCAGGGGTACAATGAGCAGTTCTTC; cdr3_aa: CASSASQGYNEQFF
d_call: TRBD1; v_call: TRBV7-9; j_call: TRBJ2-2; clone_size: few; cdr3_nt: TGTGCCAGCAGCTTTATGAGGCCGACAGGGTGGGGCACCGGGGAGCTGTTTTTT; cdr3_aa: CASSFMRPTGWGTGELFF
d_call: TRBD2; v_call: TRBV5-4; j_call: TRBJ2-5; clone_size: -; cdr3_nt: TGTGCCAGCAGCGCGCGACTAGCGGGGGGCCAAGAGACCCAGTACTTC; cdr3_aa: CASSARLAGGQETQYF